These T cell receptor beta chains were read from a single sample in a study of shared clonotypes between healthy human individuals. Sequencing was performed with immunoSEQ multiplex PCR; in TCRdb, only in-frame clones are kept and a portion is missing. The sample has about 680,000 clones, approximately 90% seen once. The sample was naive CD8+ T cells sorted from blood. The receptors derive from a man aged 25 to 45 in good health. The CDR3 runs from the conserved cysteine through the conserved F or W. Each record gives: clone size, D gene, V gene, J gene, CDR3 DNA, CDR3 protein. A D gene is named only where the DNA matches it firmly. Where a row states a size, it is once, few, many or the class of an expanded clone; other rows omit it.

once	NA	TRBV27	TRBJ1-1	TGTGCCAGCAGGCTGACGGTCCGGCGAACTGAAGCTTTCTTT	CASRLTVRRTEAFF
once	NA	TRBV30	TRBJ2-2	TGTGCCTGGAGTACTGGGGAGCTGTTTTTT	CAWSTGELFF
NA	NA	TRBV20-1	TRBJ2-7	TGCAGTGCGAGGACCCCCTACGAGCAGTACTTC	CSARTPYEQYF
NA	TRBD2	TRBV6-4	TRBJ2-3	TGTGCCAGCAGTGACTCGGCGGGAGGGCCAGATACGCAGTATTTT	CASSDSAGGPDTQYF
NA	NA	TRBV4-1	TRBJ2-2	TGCGCCAGCAGCCCGGGGATGGGAGGAGCCGGGGAGCTGTTTTTT	CASSPGMGGAGELFF
NA	NA	TRBV6-1	TRBJ1-1	TGTGCCAGCAGTGAAAGGGGGTGGTCTGAAGCTTTCTTT	CASSERGWSEAFF
NA	TRBD2	TRBV7-9	TRBJ2-1	TGTGCCAGCAGCTTAGCTAGCGGGGGAACATACAATGAGCAGTTCTTC	CASSLASGGTYNEQFF
NA	TRBD1	TRBV4-3	TRBJ2-7	TGCGCCAGCAGCCAAACCGGGACAGGGGCCGACGAGCAGTACTTC	CASSQTGTGADEQYF
once	NA	TRBV5-1	TRBJ2-7	TGCGCCAGCAGCTTGACCCCCGAAACAGTCACCTACGAGCAGTACTTC	CASSLTPETVTYEQYF
NA	NA	TRBV15	TRBJ2-7	TGTGCCACCAGCAGAGAGGCAGGGTCCTCCTACGAGCAGTACTTC	CATSREAGSSYEQYF
NA	NA	TRBV28	TRBJ2-7	TGTGCCAGCAGTTTATTCGGCGGCTACGAGCAGTACTTC	CASSLFGGYEQYF
NA	NA	TRBV28	TRBJ2-7	TGTGCCAGCACCCCGATGGGGTCCCACGAGCAGTACTTC	CASTPMGSHEQYF
NA	NA	TRBV5-6	TRBJ2-2	TGTGCCAGCAGCTTAGGACATGGTTATCGGGAGCTGTTTTTT	CASSLGHGYRELFF
NA	NA	TRBV5-6	TRBJ1-5	TGTGCCAGCAGCTTGGCGGCTAGCAATCAGCCCCAGCATTTT	CASSLAASNQPQHF
few	TRBD1	TRBV28	TRBJ2-7	TGTGCCAGCAGTGAGTCTACGGGACAGGGAGCCTACGAGCAGTACTTC	CASSESTGQGAYEQYF
NA	NA	TRBV27	TRBJ1-4	TGTGCCAGCAGTTTTCGGCACCCAGGAGGAAAACTGTTTTTT	CASSFRHPGGKLFF
NA	TRBD2	TRBV7-7	TRBJ2-1	TGTGCTAGCAGCTTAGGGGCTAGCGGAATCTACAATGAGCAGTTCTTC	CASSLGASGIYNEQFF
NA	TRBD2	TRBV29-1	TRBJ2-2	TGCAGCGTTGATGGGAGGGTTAGCGGAACAAACACCGGGGAGCTGTTTTTT	CSVDGRVSGTNTGELFF
NA	NA	TRBV10-1	TRBJ2-1	TGCGCCAGCAGTGCCTCTCACCCGGAAAGTGAGCAGTTCTTC	CASSASHPESEQFF
NA	NA	TRBV5-1	TRBJ2-7	TGCGCCAGCAGCTTGGGGAGTGGCTACGAGCAGTACTTC	CASSLGSGYEQYF
NA	TRBD1	TRBV7-9	TRBJ1-1	TGTGCCAGCAGCCCACTACAGGGGTGGTTGAACACTGAAGCTTTCTTT	CASSPLQGWLNTEAFF
NA	TRBD1	TRBV7-9	TRBJ1-1	TGTGCCAGCAGGCACCGGGACAGGGCAGCACCGGAGCACACTGAAGCTTTCTTT	CASRHRDRAAPEHTEAFF
NA	NA	TRBV5-1	TRBJ2-1	TGCGCCAGCAGCTTGGAACGAGGGAATGAGCAGTTCTTC	CASSLERGNEQFF
NA	NA	TRBV27	TRBJ1-5	TGTGCCAGCAGTCCCGCGGGTCAGCCCCAGCATTTT	CASSPAGQPQHF
NA	TRBD1	TRBV5-1	TRBJ2-7	TGCGCCAGCAGCTCACGACAATCCGGGACAGAGGCCTACGAGCAGTACTTC	CASSSRQSGTEAYEQYF
NA	NA	TRBV11-3	TRBJ1-1	TGTGCCAGCAGCTTAGACGGGCCGGGAGGGACTGAAGCTTTCTTT	CASSLDGPGGTEAFF
NA	NA	TRBV28	TRBJ2-1	TGTGCCAGCAGCCCGACTCGTTACAATGAGCAGTTCTTC	CASSPTRYNEQFF
few	NA	TRBV28	TRBJ2-2	TGTGCCAGCAGTCGTACCGGGGAGCTGTTTTTT	CASSRTGELFF
NA	TRBD2	TRBV27	TRBJ2-7	TGTGCCAGCAGTGTTCTAGCGGGAGAGTTTGGGTCCTACGAGCAGTACTTC	CASSVLAGEFGSYEQYF
NA	TRBD1	TRBV29-1	TRBJ2-7	TGCAGCGTCGAAGTCCCGGGACAGGGACAAGGACCCGAGCAGTACTTC	CSVEVPGQGQGPEQYF
once	NA	TRBV28	TRBJ2-7	TGTGCCAGCAGATTCTCGACAGAGAGCTCCTACGAGCAGTACTTC	CASRFSTESSYEQYF